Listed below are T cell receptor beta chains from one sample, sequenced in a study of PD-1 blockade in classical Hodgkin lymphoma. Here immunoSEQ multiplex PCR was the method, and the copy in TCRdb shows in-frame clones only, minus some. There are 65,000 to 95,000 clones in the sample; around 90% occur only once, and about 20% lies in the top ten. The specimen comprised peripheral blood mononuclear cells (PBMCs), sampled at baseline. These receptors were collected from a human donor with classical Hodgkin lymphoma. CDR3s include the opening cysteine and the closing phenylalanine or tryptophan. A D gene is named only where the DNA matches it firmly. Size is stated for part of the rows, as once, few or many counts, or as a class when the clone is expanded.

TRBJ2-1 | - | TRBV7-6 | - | CASSLGMGPRQSGNEQFF | TGTGCCAGCAGCTTAGGGATGGGCCCACGTCAATCGGGCAATGAGCAGTTCTTC
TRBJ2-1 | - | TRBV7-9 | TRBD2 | CASSLEAGAFPNEQFF | TGTGCCAGCAGCTTAGAAGCGGGAGCTTTCCCAAATGAGCAGTTCTTC
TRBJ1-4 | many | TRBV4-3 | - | CASSRRQSFNEKLFF | TGCGCCAGCAGCCGCCGACAGTCATTCAATGAAAAACTGTTTTTT
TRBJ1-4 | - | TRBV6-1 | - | CASSRVFDEKLFF | TGTGCCAGCAGTCGGGTTTTCGATGAAAAACTGTTTTTT
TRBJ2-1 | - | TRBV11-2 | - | CASSLVDWNEQFF | TGTGCCAGCAGCTTAGTGGACTGGAATGAGCAGTTCTTC
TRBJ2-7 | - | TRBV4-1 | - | CASSQEPREMYEQYF | TGCGCCAGCAGCCAAGAGCCAAGGGAAATGTACGAGCAGTACTTC
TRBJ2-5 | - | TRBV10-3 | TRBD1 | CATGDRAIQETQYF | TGTGCCACCGGGGACAGGGCCATCCAAGAGACCCAGTACTTC
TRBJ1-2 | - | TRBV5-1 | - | CATSDEGLYGYTF | TGCGCCACTTCGGACGAGGGGCTTTACGGCTACACCTTC
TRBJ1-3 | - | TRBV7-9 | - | CASSLGTSSGNTIYF | TGTGCCAGCAGCCTGGGGACGAGCTCTGGAAACACCATATATTTT
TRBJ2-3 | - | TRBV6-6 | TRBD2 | CASSPSGRAGDTQYF | TGTGCCAGCAGTCCTAGCGGGAGGGCCGGAGATACGCAGTATTTT
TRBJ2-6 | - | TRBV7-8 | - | CASSRGPFSSGANVLTF | TGTGCCAGCAGCCGCGGACCGTTTTCCTCTGGGGCCAACGTCCTGACTTTC
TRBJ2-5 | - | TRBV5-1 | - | CASSSNFGETQYF | TGCGCCAGCAGCTCTAACTTTGGCGAGACCCAGTACTTC
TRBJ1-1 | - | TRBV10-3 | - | CAITSTENTEAFF | TGTGCCATCACCAGCACAGAAAACACTGAGGCTTTCTTT
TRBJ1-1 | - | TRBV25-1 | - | CAGSDSGPYEAFF | TGTGCCGGCAGTGATTCGGGACCCTATGAAGCTTTCTTT
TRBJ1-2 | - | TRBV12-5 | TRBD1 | CASGFCWVRDRGLYGYTF | TGTGCTAGTGGTTTCTGTTGGGTAAGGGACAGGGGGCTTTATGGCTACACCTTC
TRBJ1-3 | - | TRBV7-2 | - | CASSPATGGTGNTIYF | TGTGCCAGCAGCCCCGCCACCGGGGGAACTGGAAACACCATATATTTT
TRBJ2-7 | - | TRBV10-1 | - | CASSDQVHPRRYEQYF | TGCGCCAGCAGTGACCAGGTTCACCCAAGGAGGTACGAGCAGTACTTC
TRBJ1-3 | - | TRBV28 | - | CASLRRTSGFSGNTIYF | TGTGCCAGTTTAAGGAGGACATCAGGTTTCTCTGGAAACACCATATATTTT
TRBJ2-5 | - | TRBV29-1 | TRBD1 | CSERTGKETQYF | TGCAGCGAACGGACAGGGAAAGAGACCCAGTACTTC
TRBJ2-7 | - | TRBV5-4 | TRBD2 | CASSLGLAGTYEQYF | TGTGCCAGCAGCCTGGGACTAGCGGGGACCTACGAGCAGTACTTC
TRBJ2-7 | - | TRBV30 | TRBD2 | CAWSFSAGVSYEQYF | TGTGCCTGGAGCTTTTCAGCGGGAGTCTCGTACGAGCAGTACTTC
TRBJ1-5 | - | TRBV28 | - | CASSTIGPPKRNQPQHF | TGTGCCAGCAGCACCATTGGCCCTCCCAAACGGAATCAGCCCCAGCATTTT
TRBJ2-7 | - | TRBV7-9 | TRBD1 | CASSLGGQGGTSYEQYF | TGTGCCAGCAGCTTAGGGGGACAGGGTGGAACCTCCTACGAGCAGTACTTC
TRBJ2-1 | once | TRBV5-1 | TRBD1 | CASEISGTGNNEQFF | TGCGCCAGTGAAATCTCCGGGACAGGGAACAATGAGCAGTTCTTC
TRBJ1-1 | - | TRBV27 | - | CASSPNTGTEAFF | TGTGCCAGCAGTCCAAACACCGGCACTGAAGCTTTCTTT
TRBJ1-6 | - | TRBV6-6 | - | CASSYSGISSPLHF | TGTGCCAGCAGTTACTCGGGGATTAGTTCACCCCTCCACTTT
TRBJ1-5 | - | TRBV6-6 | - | CASSYERGSNQPQHF | TGTGCCAGCAGTTACGAGAGGGGCAGCAATCAGCCCCAGCATTTT
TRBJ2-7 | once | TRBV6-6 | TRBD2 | CASSGGRAGSEQYF | TGTGCCAGCAGCGGAGGGAGGGCCGGAAGCGAGCAGTACTTC
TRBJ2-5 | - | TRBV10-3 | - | CAISQRGTRETQYF | TGTGCCATCAGCCAACGGGGCACCAGGGAGACCCAGTACTTC
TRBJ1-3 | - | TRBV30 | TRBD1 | CAWSVGSGRGSGNTIYF | TGTGCCTGGAGTGTAGGGTCAGGCAGGGGGAGTGGAAACACCATATATTTT
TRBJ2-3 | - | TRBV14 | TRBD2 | CASSLPGLAGRVF | TGTGCCAGCAGCCTCCCGGGACTAGCGGGAAGGGTTTTT